This T cell receptor beta chain is drawn from a study of cytomegalovirus exposure and HLA in healthy donors (TCRdb year 2017). Regarding the study in general: An earlier analysis of some 620 of the donors reported around 280 Gb of sequence data and some 110 million unique TCR beta sequences obtained from roughly 170 million T cells. Around 330 gigabases of sequencing data and 91 million or so unique TCR sequences made up an early release that covered several hundred HLA-typed donors. Among the roughly 390 genotyped donors, approximately 82% belonged to the genetic ancestry cluster associated with self-reported Caucasian donors. The study aimed to test whether signatures of past pathogen exposure could be identified by cataloging public T cell receptors. The study profiled the T cell repertoires of 500 to 800 subjects by immunosequencing and related them to cytomegalovirus serostatus. Along with the approximately 700-subject first cohort, a separate validation cohort of over a hundred different subjects was used. High-throughput TCR immunosequencing, statistical association of individual TCRs with disease status, and machine learning were combined to predict cytomegalovirus infection status. In a later analysis, previously published TCR beta repertoires from 500 to 750 donors were re-analyzed and high-resolution HLA genotyping was added so that TCR occurrence patterns could be studied. Rather than using new phenotypic data, the later analysis identified candidate immune exposures from TCR beta sequences and from how often those sequences occurred across donors. In an earlier analysis of roughly 540 of the donors, high-throughput TCR beta sequencing was used to judge whether each TCR beta V gene segment behaved as functional or pseudogenic. Alongside the repertoire data, information on donor age, sex, ethnicity and CMV serostatus was compiled. Genome-wide SNP genotypes for about 65% of the roughly 700 donors were used in a later genetic analysis, which treated that subset as a discovery cohort. All discovery cohort repertoires had been generated using a single sequencing platform. Both class I and class II loci were covered by HLA typing, at four-digit resolution. The number of typed donors differed by locus: about 620-640 for A, B, C, DRB1 and DQB1; 500 to 550 for DQA1; 606 for DPA1; and about 470 for DPB1. Roughly 5 DR-DQ haplotypes were treated as single units for association and clustering because of strong linkage in the cohort. Among around 400 genotyped donors of the cohort, an average of around 240,000 unique TCR beta nucleotide sequences was sequenced per donor, of which 15% to 20% were non-productive.

According to the germline V gene, CDR1 reads MNHNS and CDR2 reads SASEGT. The germline V and J ends show losses of 3 bases and 2 bases respectively, and no gene match explains 9 bases of the junction. Counted from cysteine to phenylalanine, this CDR3 has 17 amino acids. Of the read, only the CDR3 DNA is kept; its 51 bases are in frame from base 1. General conclusions and limits of the study: According to the authors, the approach could potentially be generalized to other disease states and immunological phenotypes. In a later analysis, the rate of TCR association differed among HLA loci, with DRB1 alleles having the most associated TCRs and HLA-C alleles having the fewest. In a later genetic analysis, fewer N-insertions in productive TCRs were reported among donors in an Asian-associated ancestry cluster than the roughly 700-donor mean. A later analysis found that HLA-associated TCR beta chains were more clonally expanded and had lower generation probabilities than equally common non-associated chains. A further reported finding was that TCR beta sequences accurately predicted the HLA-A and HLA-B alleles for most subjects in the first cohort. Specific HLA alleles were associated with around 18,000 TCR beta sequences at a false discovery rate of 0.05 in a later analysis. A later genetic analysis associated a missense DCLRE1C variant with V-gene and J-gene trimming of TCR beta chains, and an independent cohort replicated the association. Three of the identified cytomegalovirus-associated TCR beta chains were confirmed in vitro to be specific for cytomegalovirus antigens. In both the original and validation cohorts, the classifier was reported to diagnose cytomegalovirus status with high specificity and sensitivity. Some IMGT-functional V segments, including TRBV6-2 and TRBV6-3, could not be distinguished by the 87-base-pair reads and were therefore excluded. Only TCR beta chains were sequenced in this cohort, and the absence of alpha or paired-chain data limited detectable features. According to a later analysis, most CMV-associated TCR beta chains appeared to be HLA-restricted, and the HLA associations seemed to be driven largely by CMV exposure. Most TCR sequences were seen in very few donors, while some public TCRs were found in many individuals. A later analysis reported that several top co-occurrence clusters appeared linked to parvovirus B19, influenza, CMV and Epstein-Barr virus. Because some donors lacked HLA typing at each locus, the association tests relied only on the typed subset. A group of highly shared sequence variants was considered likely to be a technical artifact of the sequencing pipeline. Correlated functional status among segregating V segments might be attributable to linkage disequilibrium, but an unknown experimental factor could not be ruled out. Broadly in line with IMGT annotations, most TCR beta V segments showed up in productive rearrangements about 87% or about 30% of the time in an earlier analysis of around 600 of the donors. Presence/absence analyses assumed roughly uniform sequencing depth across donors, an assumption that may not hold. Over 15 rarely observed V segments, including chromosome 9 orphons, were excluded from the earlier analysis of about 600 of the donors because counts were too low. The only immune exposure information available for the cohort was CMV serostatus. Strong co-occurrence of HLA alleles, especially DR and DQ, made assigning TCR associations to individual alleles difficult. The study listed approximately 150 TCR beta chains as associated with cytomegalovirus.

The method was the immunoSEQ multiplex PCR assay. A mixture of 60 forward primers for TCR Vbeta segments and 13 reverse primers for TCR Jbeta segments was used in the multiplex PCR. The CDR3 region of rearranged TCR beta genes was amplified from genomic DNA with a multiplex PCR assay. On the Illumina HiSeq System, the amplified TCR beta libraries were sequenced as 87-base-pair reads. The authors' analysis ran thus. A later analysis tallied around 80 million unique TCR beta chains across the 650 to 750 repertoires, and approximately 12 million of those chains were shared by two or more donors. Raw reads were error-corrected and collapsed into unique sequences with a nearest-neighbor algorithm that merged closely related sequences to remove PCR and sequencing errors. To assign V, D and J gene segments, CDR3 sequences were aligned to IMGT reference sequences. Each retained sequence needed at least a six-nucleotide match to both a V gene segment and a J gene segment. A rearrangement was called productive if the CDR3 had no stop codons and remained in frame with V and J, and every other rearrangement was called non-productive. Following IMGT convention, CDR3 was defined as the stretch from the second conserved V-encoded cysteine to the conserved J-encoded phenylalanine. The earlier analysis of some 540 of the donors excluded any sequence lacking an unambiguous match to a single V gene segment. An earlier analysis of almost 600 of the donors classified V segments as functional when productive rearrangements were above 56.7% and as segregating when the standard deviation between donors was above 5%. To diagnose cytomegalovirus status from the catalog of TCR beta chain sequences, a statistical classification framework was built. In a later analysis, TCR nucleotide sequences were compared against IMGT/GENE-DB human TR gene sequences so that V and J genes could be assigned. In a later analysis, CDR3 sequences and most-parsimonious VDJ recombination scenarios were assigned using the TCRdist pipeline. In a later analysis, each TCR beta chain was defined by its CDR3 amino acid sequence together with its V-gene family, and reads without a unique V-gene family were excluded. A later analysis removed 550 to 650 highly shared, low-generation-probability nucleotide sequences to deal with suspected cross-contamination and a sequencing artifact. For each public chain, a later analysis derived a clonal expansion index from normalized ranks of inferred template counts within each repertoire. In a later analysis, generation probabilities were computed using a VDJ recombination model fitted to out-of-frame rearrangements, and the results were checked against IGoR. In a later analysis, TCR-TCR, TCR-HLA and TCR-CMV co-occurrence was scored with hypergeometric tests, and a repertoire-size bias correction was applied to TCR pairs. False discovery rates were estimated in a later analysis by permuting HLA or CMV assignments 20 times. A later analysis grouped co-occurring TCRs with DBSCAN, adding TCRdist sequence similarity when clustering within HLA-allele-positive subsets. Repertoires with fewer than 30,000 or more than 120,000 public chains, plus five repertoires with anomalous nucleotide sharing, were excluded from co-occurrence clustering. The table was pulled from immuneACCESS by TCRdb, which kept in-frame rearrangements only. Such tables lose some clones; where checked, under half of the loss comes from unresolved V genes, and the rest has no known cause. The V and J calls and clone size were taken over from that table, and D and trimming were inferred from the DNA. The sample profile shows some 220,000 clones; about three quarters of them were found once. The ten most abundant clones make up roughly 0.45% of the sample.

The cohort comprised more than 550 healthy bone marrow donors. At the time of sampling, every cohort member was nominally healthy, though immune exposures that went unrecorded were likely present. The donor was CMV seronegative and was included in the group of a few hundred seronegative cohort members. A peripheral blood sample was collected from each donor, and TCR beta sequencing was performed on peripheral blood mononuclear cells. The Qiagen DNeasy Blood Extraction Kit was used to extract genomic DNA from the blood cell samples. This clone was observed a few times. Its antigen is unknown. No much larger clonotype is one base removed from it; base qualities were not supplied.

This TCR came from a boy under 18 in good health and CMV-seronegative. The V and J genes are TRBV6-1 and TRBJ2-3; the central 9 bases match TRBD1. Sequenced: PBMCs. The encoded CDR3 is CASSELTGGSYTDTQYF. The DNA sequence follows: TGTGCCAGCAGTGAGTTAACAGGGGGCAGTTACACAGATACGCAGTATTTT.